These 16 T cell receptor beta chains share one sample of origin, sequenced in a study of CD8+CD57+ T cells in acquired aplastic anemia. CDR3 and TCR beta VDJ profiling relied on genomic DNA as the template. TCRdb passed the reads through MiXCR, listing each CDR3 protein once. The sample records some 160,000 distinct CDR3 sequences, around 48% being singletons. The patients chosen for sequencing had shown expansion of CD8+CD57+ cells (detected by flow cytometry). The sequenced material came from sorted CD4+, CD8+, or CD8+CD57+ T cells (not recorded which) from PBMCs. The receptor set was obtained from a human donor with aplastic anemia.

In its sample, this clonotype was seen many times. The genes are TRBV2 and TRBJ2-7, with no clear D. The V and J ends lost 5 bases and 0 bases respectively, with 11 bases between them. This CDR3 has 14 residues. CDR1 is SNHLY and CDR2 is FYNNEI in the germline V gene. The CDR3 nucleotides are TGTGCCAGCAGTATCCCGCAGGACTCCTACGAGCAGTACTTC. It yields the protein CASSIPQDSYEQYF.

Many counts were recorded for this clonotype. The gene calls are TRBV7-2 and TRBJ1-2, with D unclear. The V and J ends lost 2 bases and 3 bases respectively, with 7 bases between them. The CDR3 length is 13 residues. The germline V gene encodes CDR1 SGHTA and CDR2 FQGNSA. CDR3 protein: CASSLWQDYGYTF. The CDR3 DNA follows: TGTGCCAGCAGCTTATGGCAGGACTATGGCTACACCTTC. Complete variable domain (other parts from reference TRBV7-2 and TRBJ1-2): GAGVSQSPSNKVTEKGKDVELRCDPISGHTALYWYRQSLGQGLEFLIYFQGNSAPDKSGLPSDRFSAERTGGSVSTLTIQRTQQEDSAVYLCASSLWQDYGYTFGSGTRLTVV.

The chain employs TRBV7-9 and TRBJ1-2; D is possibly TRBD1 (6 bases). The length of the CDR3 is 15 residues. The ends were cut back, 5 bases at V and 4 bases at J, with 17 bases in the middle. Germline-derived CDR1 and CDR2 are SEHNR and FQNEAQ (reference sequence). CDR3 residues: CASSPRISGVYGYTF. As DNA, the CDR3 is TGTGCCAGCAGCCCACGAATCTCAGGGGTCTATGGCTACACCTTC. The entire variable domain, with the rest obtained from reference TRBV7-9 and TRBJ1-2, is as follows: DTGVSQNPRHKITKRGQNVTFRCDPISEHNRLYWYRQTLGQGPEFLTYFQNEAQLEKSRLLSDRFSAERPKGSFSTLEIQRTEQGDSAMYLCASSPRISGVYGYTFGSGTRLTVV.

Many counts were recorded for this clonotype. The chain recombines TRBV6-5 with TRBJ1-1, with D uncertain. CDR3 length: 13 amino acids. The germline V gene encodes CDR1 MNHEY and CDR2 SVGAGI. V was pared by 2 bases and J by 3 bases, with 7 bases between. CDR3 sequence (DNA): TGTGCCAGCAGTTACGAGACGTACACTGAAGCTTTCTTT. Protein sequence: CASSYETYTEAFF.

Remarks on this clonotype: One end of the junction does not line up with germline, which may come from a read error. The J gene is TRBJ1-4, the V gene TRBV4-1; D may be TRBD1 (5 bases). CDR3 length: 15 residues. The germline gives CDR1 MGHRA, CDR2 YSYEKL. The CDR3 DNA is TGCGCCAGCTGCCAAGCAGGGACAACTAATGAAAAACTGTTTTTT. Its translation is CASCQAGTTNEKLFF.

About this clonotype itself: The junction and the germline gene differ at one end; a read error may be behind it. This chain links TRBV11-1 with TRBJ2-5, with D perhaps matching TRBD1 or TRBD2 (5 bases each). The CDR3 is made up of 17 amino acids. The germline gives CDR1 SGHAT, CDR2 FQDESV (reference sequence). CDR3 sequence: CASNPPAVLGAQETQYF. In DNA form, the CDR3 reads TGCGCCAGCAACCCCCCAGCGGTCCTTGGGGCACAAGAGACCCAGTACTTC.

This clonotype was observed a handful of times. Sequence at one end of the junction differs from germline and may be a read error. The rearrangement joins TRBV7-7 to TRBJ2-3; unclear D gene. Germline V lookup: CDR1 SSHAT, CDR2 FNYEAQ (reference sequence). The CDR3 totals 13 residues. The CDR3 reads CASSTADTDTQYF. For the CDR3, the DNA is TGTGCTAGCAGTACAGCCGACACAGATACGCAGTATTTT.

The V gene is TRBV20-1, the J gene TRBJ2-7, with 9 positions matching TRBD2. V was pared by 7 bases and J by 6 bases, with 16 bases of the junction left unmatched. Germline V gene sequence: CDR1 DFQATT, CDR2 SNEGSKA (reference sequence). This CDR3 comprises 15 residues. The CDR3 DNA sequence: TGCAGTGTTGACGTGCGGCTAGCGGGGTCGGGCGAGCAGTACTTC. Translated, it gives CSVDVRLAGSGEQYF.

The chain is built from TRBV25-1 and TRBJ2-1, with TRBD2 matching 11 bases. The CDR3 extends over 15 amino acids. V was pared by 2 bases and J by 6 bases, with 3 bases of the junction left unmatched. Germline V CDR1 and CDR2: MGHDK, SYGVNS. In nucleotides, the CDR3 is TGTGCCAGCAGTGAAACTAGCGGGAGACTCAATGAGCAGTTCTTC. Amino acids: CASSETSGRLNEQFF. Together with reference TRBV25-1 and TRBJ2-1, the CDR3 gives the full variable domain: EADIYQTPRYLVIGTGKKITLECSQTMGHDKMYWYQQDPGMELHLIHYSYGVNSTEKGDLSSESTVSRIRTEHFPLTLESARPSHTSQYLCASSETSGRLNEQFFGPGTRLTVL.

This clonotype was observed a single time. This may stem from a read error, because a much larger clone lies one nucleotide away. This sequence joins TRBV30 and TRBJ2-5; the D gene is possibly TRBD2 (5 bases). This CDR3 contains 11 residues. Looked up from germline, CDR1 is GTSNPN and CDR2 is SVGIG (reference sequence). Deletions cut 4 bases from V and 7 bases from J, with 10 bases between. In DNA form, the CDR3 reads TGTGCCTGGACCCCGGAGGTGACCCAGTACTTC. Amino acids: CAWTPEVTQYF.

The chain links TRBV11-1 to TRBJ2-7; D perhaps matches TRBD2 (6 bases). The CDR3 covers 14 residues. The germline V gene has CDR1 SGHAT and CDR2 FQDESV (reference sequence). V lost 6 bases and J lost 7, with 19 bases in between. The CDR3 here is CASRSQAGAREQYF. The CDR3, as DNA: TGTGCCAGCAGGAGTCAAGCGGGTGCTAGAGAGCAGTACTTC.

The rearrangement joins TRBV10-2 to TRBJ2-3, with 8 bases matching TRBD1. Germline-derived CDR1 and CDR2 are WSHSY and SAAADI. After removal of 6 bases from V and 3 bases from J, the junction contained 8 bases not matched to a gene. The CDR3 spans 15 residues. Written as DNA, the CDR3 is TGCGCCAGCAGCATGGGACAGGCCGGGACAGATACGCAGTATTTT. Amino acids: CASSMGQAGTDTQYF.

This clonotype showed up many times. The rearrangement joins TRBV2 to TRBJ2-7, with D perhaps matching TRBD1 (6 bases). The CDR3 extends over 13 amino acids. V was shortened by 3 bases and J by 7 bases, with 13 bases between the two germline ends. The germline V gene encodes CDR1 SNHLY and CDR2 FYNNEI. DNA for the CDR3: TGTGCCAGCAGTGACTCCAGGGGCCGGGAGCAGTACTTC. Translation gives CASSDSRGREQYF.

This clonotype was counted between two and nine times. The CDR3 here is CATSIDRGNTEAFF. In DNA form, the CDR3 reads TGTGCCACCAGCATCGACAGGGGGAACACTGAAGCTTTCTTT. The rearrangement joins TRBV15 to TRBJ1-1, with 8 bases aligning to TRBD1. The CDR3 is 14 residues long. J was trimmed by 1 base and V by 4 bases; bases with no gene match: 2. Germline CDR1 LNHNV, CDR2 YYDKDF (reference sequence).

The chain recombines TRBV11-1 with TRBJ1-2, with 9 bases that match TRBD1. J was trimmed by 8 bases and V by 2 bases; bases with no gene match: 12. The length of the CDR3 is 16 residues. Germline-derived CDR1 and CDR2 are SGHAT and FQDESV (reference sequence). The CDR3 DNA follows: TGTGCCAGCAGCTTATATCCGGGACAGGGCGTGCAGGGCTACACCTTC. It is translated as CASSLYPGQGVQGYTF.

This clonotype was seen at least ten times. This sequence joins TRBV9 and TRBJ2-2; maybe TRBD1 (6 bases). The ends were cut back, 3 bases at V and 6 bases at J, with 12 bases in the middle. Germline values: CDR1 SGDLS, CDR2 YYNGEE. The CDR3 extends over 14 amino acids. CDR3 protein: CASSGTGFSGELFF. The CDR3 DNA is TGTGCCAGCAGCGGAACAGGGTTCTCCGGGGAGCTGTTTTTT. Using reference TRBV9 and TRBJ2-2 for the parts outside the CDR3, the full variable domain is DSGVTQTPKHLITATGQRVTLRCSPRSGDLSVYWYQQSLDQGLQFLIQYYNGEERAKGNILERFSAQQFPDLHSELNLSSLELGDSALYFCASSGTGFSGELFFGEGSRLTVL.